This T cell receptor beta chain stems from a study of OX40 agonist ivuxolimab in advanced cancers. General study findings and limits: Among the nonresponders, some also had low normalized T-cell clonal expansion.

About this clone itself: Antigen: not known.

Sequencing used immunoSEQ multiplex PCR; TCRdb keeps in-frame clones, though not all of them. The data contain around 46,000 clones, around 89% of them singletons. The investigators sampled blood at baseline, at cycle 4 day 1, and at cycle 7 day 1. Germline loops: CDR1 LNHNV, CDR2 YYDKDF (reference sequence). CDR3 length: 15 residues. V dropped 4 bases and J dropped 0 bases, with 10 bases sitting between them. The V and J genes are TRBV15 and TRBJ1-5, with D unresolved. Specimen: CD4+ or CD8+ T cells sorted from blood, collected in a trial of the OX40 agonist ivuxolimab. The TCR comes from an adult with an advanced solid tumor such as melanoma, head and neck, liver or kidney cancer. The CDR3 is CATSTERGSNQPQHF. CDR3 in DNA: TGTGCCACCAGCACCGAACGGGGTAGCAATCAGCCCCAGCATTTT.